These 10 T cell receptor beta chains came from one sample sequenced in a study of PD-L1 blockade in urothelial cancer. Libraries were prepared by immunoSEQ multiplex PCR; TCRdb keeps only in-frame clonotypes and omits some of them. The data show about 74,000 clones, with under 90% seen just once and approximately 5% held by the top ten. Time point meaning: pretreatment peripheral blood. The source was PBMCs, collected around atezolizumab (anti-PD-L1) treatment. These receptor sequences come from a man aged 65-85 years with urothelial cancer.

This sequence joins TRBV4-2 and TRBJ1-1; unclear D gene. Germline CDR1 reads LGHNA; CDR2 reads YNFKEQ. CDR3 length: 16 residues. V was trimmed by 0 bases and J by 1 base, leaving 12 bases between them. The CDR3 loop reads CASSQDAPAGNTEAFF. CDR3 in DNA: TGTGCCAGCAGCCAAGATGCCCCGGCGGGGAACACTGAAGCTTTCTTT.

V and J are TRBV9 and TRBJ2-2; 7 nucleotides match TRBD2. The germline V gene encodes CDR1 SGDLS and CDR2 YYNGEE. The CDR3 spans 16 residues. With 4 bases clipped from V and 7 bases from J, the junction kept 13 bases outside the gene matches. This CDR3 is CASSFSGTTIGGELFF. For the CDR3, the DNA is TGTGCCAGCAGCTTCTCCGGGACTACGATAGGCGGGGAGCTGTTTTTT.

CDR3 nucleotides: TGTGCCAGTAGTATAGGCCCTAGAGCCGCCGGGGAGCTGTTTTTT. Translated: CASSIGPRAAGELFF. The J gene is TRBJ2-2, the V gene TRBV19; D remains unclear. V lost 1 base and J 6 bases, leaving 12 bases between the germline ends. This CDR3 spans 15 amino acids. Germline lookup yields CDR1 LNHDA and CDR2 SQIVND (reference sequence).

This clone has more than one count but fewer than ten. Other DNA sequences from this sample encode an identical CDR3 as well. V and J are TRBV10-3 and TRBJ1-1; D unresolved. In germline, CDR1 is ENHRY, CDR2 SYGVKD. V lost 0 bases to trimming and J lost 2 bases, with 10 bases between them. The CDR3 is 15 residues long. The CDR3 loop is CAISESTPPNTEAFF. In nucleotides, the CDR3 is TGTGCCATCAGTGAGTCGACTCCTCCAAACACTGAAGCTTTCTTT.

The chain's CDR3 is CASSLAGFEQYF. The CDR3 bases are TGTGCCAGCAGTTTGGCGGGTTTCGAGCAGTACTTC. The chain uses TRBV28 and TRBJ2-7, with D perhaps TRBD2 (5 bases). The CDR3 sequence is 12 residues long. The V gene lost 3 bases and the J gene lost 6 bases, with 9 bases spanning the gap. From germline, CDR1 is MDHEN and CDR2 SYDVKM.

The sample holds a few counts of this clone. The chain recombines TRBV11-1 with TRBJ2-7, with a weak D call TRBD1 (6 bases). The CDR3 loop spans 15 amino acids. Trimming left V 5 bases short and J 4 bases short, with 18 bases between. The germline CDR1 and CDR2 sequences are SGHAT and FQDESV (reference sequence). CDR3 nucleotide sequence: TGTGCCAGCAGCACCTCACAGGGTGTGGGGTACGAGCAGTACTTC. The encoded protein is CASSTSQGVGYEQYF.

This rearrangement joins TRBV5-1 to TRBJ2-3; D possibly corresponds to TRBD2 (6 bases). V lost 4 bases to trimming and J lost 0 bases, with 12 bases between them. The CDR3 has 15 amino acids. CDR1 is SGHRS, CDR2 YFSETQ, per germline. CDR3 amino acids: CASSGGSGSTDTQYF. The CDR3 DNA sequence: TGCGCCAGCAGCGGGGGAAGCGGGAGCACAGATACGCAGTATTTT.

CDR3 sequence: CATSRARQGANEQFF. CDR3 nucleotides: TGTGCCACCAGCAGAGCCCGACAGGGGGCGAATGAGCAGTTCTTC. The V gene is TRBV15, the J gene TRBJ2-1; 10 nucleotides line up with TRBD1. The germline gives CDR1 LNHNV, CDR2 YYDKDF (reference sequence). The CDR3 sequence is 15 residues long. The J segment lost 7 bases and the V segment lost 1 base, leaving 4 bases of the junction unmatched.

The rearrangement joins TRBV7-9 to TRBJ2-1; D possibly corresponds to TRBD2 (6 bases). V lost 4 bases to trimming and J lost 9 bases, with 16 bases between them. CDR3 length: 14 amino acids. The germline gives CDR1 SEHNR, CDR2 FQNEAQ (reference sequence). CDR3: CASSSTGRGGEQFF. In DNA form, the CDR3 reads TGTGCCAGCAGCTCCACGGGGCGGGGCGGTGAGCAGTTCTTC.

The rearrangement joins TRBV2 to TRBJ2-1; possibly TRBD1 for D (6 bases). Germline V gives CDR1 SNHLY, CDR2 FYNNEI. The CDR3 loop spans 13 amino acids. V lost 5 bases, J lost 7 bases, and 12 bases lay in between. The CDR3 bases are TGTGCCAGCAGTCCCGAACAGGGAAATGAGCAGTTCTTC. This gives the protein CASSPEQGNEQFF.